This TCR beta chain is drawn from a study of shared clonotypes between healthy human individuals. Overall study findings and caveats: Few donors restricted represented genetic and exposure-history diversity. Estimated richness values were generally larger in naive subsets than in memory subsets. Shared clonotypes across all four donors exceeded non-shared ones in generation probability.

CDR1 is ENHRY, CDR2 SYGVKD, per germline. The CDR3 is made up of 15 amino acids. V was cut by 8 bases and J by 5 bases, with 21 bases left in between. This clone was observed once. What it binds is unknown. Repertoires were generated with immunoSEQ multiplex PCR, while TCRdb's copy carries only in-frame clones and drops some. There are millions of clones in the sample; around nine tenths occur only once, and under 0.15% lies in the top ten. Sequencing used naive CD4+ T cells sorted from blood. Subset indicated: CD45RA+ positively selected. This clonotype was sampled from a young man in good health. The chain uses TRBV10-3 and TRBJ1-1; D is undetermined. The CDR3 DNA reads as TGTGCCATCCAGAACTGGGAAGGGTCAAGGACTGAAGCTTTCTTT. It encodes CAIQNWEGSRTEAFF.